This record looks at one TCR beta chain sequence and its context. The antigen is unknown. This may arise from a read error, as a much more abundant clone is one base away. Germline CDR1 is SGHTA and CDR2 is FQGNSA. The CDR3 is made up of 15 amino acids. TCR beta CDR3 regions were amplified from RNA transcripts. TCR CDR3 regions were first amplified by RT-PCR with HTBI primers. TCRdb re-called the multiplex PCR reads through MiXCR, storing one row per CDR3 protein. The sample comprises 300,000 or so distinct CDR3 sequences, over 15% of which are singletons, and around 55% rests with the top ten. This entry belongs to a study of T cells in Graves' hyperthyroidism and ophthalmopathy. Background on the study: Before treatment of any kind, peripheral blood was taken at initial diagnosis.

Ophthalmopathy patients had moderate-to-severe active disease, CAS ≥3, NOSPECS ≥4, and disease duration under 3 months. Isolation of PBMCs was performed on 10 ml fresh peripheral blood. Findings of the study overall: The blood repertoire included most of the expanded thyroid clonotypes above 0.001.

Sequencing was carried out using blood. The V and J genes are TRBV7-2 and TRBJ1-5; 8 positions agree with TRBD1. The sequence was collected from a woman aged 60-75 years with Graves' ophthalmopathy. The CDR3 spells CANSATGEGRQPQHF. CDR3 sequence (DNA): TGTGCCAACAGCGCGACAGGGGAGGGACGTCAGCCCCAGCATTTT. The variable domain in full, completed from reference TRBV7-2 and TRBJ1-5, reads GAGVSQSPSNKVTEKGKDVELRCDPISGHTALYWYRQSLGQGLEFLIYFQGNSAPDKSGLPSDRFSAERTGGSVSTLTIQRTQQEDSAVYLCANSATGEGRQPQHFGDGTRLSIL.